The 14 T cell receptor beta chains below were found in one sample sequenced in a study of blood T cells in healthy people across ages. Primed by a sample-barcoded 5' primer and a J-beta primer mix, a second PCR proceeded for about 7 to 11 cycles. One entry per CDR3 protein results from TCRdb running MiXCR on the 5' RACE reads. The data contain hundreds of thousands of distinct CDR3 sequences, less than 35% of them singletons. Source material: blood. These receptors were collected from a woman of 80 years or more in good health.

Ten or more counts support this clonotype. V and J are TRBV12-3 or TRBV12-4 and TRBJ1-2, with a tentative D call TRBD1 (5 bases). This CDR3 is 14 amino acids long. Trimming took off 8 bases at V and 2 bases at J, with 15 bases between the two ends. CDR3: CASSTAEKNYGYTF. The CDR3 DNA reads as TGTGCCAGCTCGACAGCCGAGAAAAACTATGGCTACACCTTC.

This clonotype has just a few counts. The chain links TRBV7-2 to TRBJ1-1; D gene ambiguous. With 0 bases removed from V and 3 bases from J, the gap between germline ends came to 5 bases. Per germline, CDR1 SGHTA and CDR2 FQGNSA. The CDR3 contains 13 residues. CDR3 bases: TGTGCCAGCAGCTTAGCGGTTCACACTGAAGCTTTCTTT. Translation: CASSLAVHTEAFF.

The chain carries TRBV20-1 and TRBJ2-1, with D unresolved. Trimming removed 4 bases from V and 8 bases from J, with 12 bases in between. Germline CDR1 and CDR2: DFQATT and SNEGSKA (reference sequence). CDR3 length equals 12 residues. CDR3 nucleotides: TGCAGTGCTAATGTCGTGGCGGATGAGCAGTTCTTC. Residues: CSANVVADEQFF.

Remarks on this clonotype: At one boundary the junction diverges from the germline segment, which might be a read error. The rearrangement uses TRBV18 and TRBJ1-1; D not resolved. The CDR3 consists of 14 residues. The germline gives CDR1 KGHSH, CDR2 LQKENI. The CDR3 sequence is CASSAPVENTEAFF. DNA of the CDR3: TGTGCCAGCTCAGCACCGGTGGAGAACACTGAAGCTTTCTTT.

Many counts were recorded for this clonotype. The chain recombines TRBV7-9 with TRBJ1-4, with no clear D. Deletions cut 2 bases from V and 3 bases from J, with 13 bases between. Germline-derived CDR1 and CDR2 are SEHNR and FQNEAQ (reference sequence). The CDR3 runs to 16 residues. The CDR3 loop reads CASSLFRLTPNEKLFF. CDR3 in DNA: TGTGCCAGCAGCTTATTCCGCCTCACCCCTAATGAAAAACTGTTTTTT. Filled out from reference TRBV7-9 and TRBJ1-4, the complete variable domain reads DTGVSQNPRHKITKRGQNVTFRCDPISEHNRLYWYRQTLGQGPEFLTYFQNEAQLEKSRLLSDRFSAERPKGSFSTLEIQRTEQGDSAMYLCASSLFRLTPNEKLFFGSGTQLSVL.

Worth noting for this clonotype: A much larger clone is a single base away; this may be a read error. This chain connects TRBV18 to TRBJ2-5; D perhaps matches TRBD1 (5 bases). In germline, CDR1 is KGHSH, CDR2 LQKENI. The CDR3 spans 14 residues. As DNA, the CDR3 is TGTGCCAGCTCACCTGGCAGGGTGCTAGAGGCCCAGTACTTC. Amino acid sequence: CASSPGRVLEAQYF.

The chain joins TRBV7-9 to TRBJ2-3, with TRBD2 matching over 10 bases. Trimming removed 8 bases from V and 6 bases from J; junction bases left unmatched: 11. The CDR3 extends over 15 amino acids. Germline CDR1 and CDR2: SEHNR and FQNEAQ (reference sequence). CDR3 coding DNA: TGTGCCAGCCTGGGACGTAGCGGGGGGCCGGATACGCAGTATTTT. It codes for CASLGRSGGPDTQYF. The full variable domain, with the rest looked up from reference TRBV7-9 and TRBJ2-3, is DTGVSQNPRHKITKRGQNVTFRCDPISEHNRLYWYRQTLGQGPEFLTYFQNEAQLEKSRLLSDRFSAERPKGSFSTLEIQRTEQGDSAMYLCASLGRSGGPDTQYFGPGTRLTVL.

This clonotype was found many times. This chain links TRBV12-3 or TRBV12-4 with TRBJ2-3, with 9 nucleotides matching TRBD2. The junction had 6 bases not matched to a gene; V was cut back by 6 bases and J by 2 bases. CDR3 length: 15 residues. The DNA for the CDR3 is TGTGCCAGCAGCCAGGGACTAGCTTACACAGATACGCAGTATTTT. It is translated as CASSQGLAYTDTQYF.

The chain uses TRBV30 and TRBJ1-5; D possibly corresponds to TRBD1 (6 bases). Germline V gene data show CDR1 as GTSNPN and CDR2 as SVGIG (reference sequence). The ends were cut back, 5 bases at V and 2 bases at J, with 16 bases in the middle. The CDR3 is made up of 15 amino acids. This CDR3 is CAWGRGGGGNQPQHF. CDR3 nucleotide sequence: TGTGCCTGGGGCCGGGGGGGGGGCGGCAATCAGCCCCAGCATTTT.

The chain is built from TRBV12-3 or TRBV12-4 and TRBJ2-4; 11 bases agree with TRBD2. The closer fit of TRBJ2-7 to the DNA end suggests the J call may be wrong. The CDR3 spans 16 residues. CDR3 residues: CASRPGTSGLGYEQYF. CDR3 nucleotides: TGTGCCAGCAGACCCGGGACTAGCGGACTCGGCTACGAGCAGTACTTC.

This clonotype has only a few counts. The V gene is TRBV6-5, the J gene TRBJ1-1; tentatively, D is TRBD1 (5 bases). The CDR3 has 16 amino acids. From germline, CDR1 is MNHEY and CDR2 SVGAGI. V shed 6 bases and J shed 3 bases, with 20 bases lying between them. The CDR3 sequence is CASRHTSSWGDTEAFF. CDR3 bases: TGTGCCAGCAGGCACACCAGCTCTTGGGGGGACACTGAAGCTTTCTTT.

A note on this clonotype: A much larger clone differs by one base, so this may be a read error. The chain has TRBV10-3 and TRBJ2-4, with D possibly being TRBD1 or TRBD2 (5 bases each). The CDR3 has 13 residues. Germline assignment: CDR1 ENHRY and CDR2 SYGVKD. CDR3 in amino acids: CVISPGPRGEQYF. In DNA form, the CDR3 reads TGTGTCATCAGTCCGGGACCTAGGGGAGAGCAGTACTTC.

This clonotype was counted ten times or more. The chain is built from TRBV3-1 and TRBJ2-1, with 9 nucleotides matching TRBD2. The ends lost 1 base at V and 5 bases at J; junction bases unmatched: 18. Germline loops: CDR1 LGHDT, CDR2 YNNKEL (reference sequence). This CDR3 has 20 residues. CDR3 nucleotide sequence: TGTGCCAGCAGCCAAGGGTCTTGGAGGTCCGGGACTAGCCGAAACAATGAGCAGTTCTTC. Its protein product is CASSQGSWRSGTSRNNEQFF.

The table lists this clonotype with a few counts. A read error may explain this, as a much larger clone is one base away. The rearrangement joins TRBV7-9 to TRBJ2-7; 7 bases map to TRBD1. V lost 5 bases, J lost 6 bases, and 10 bases stayed unmatched. This CDR3 is 14 amino acids long. Germline CDR1 is SEHNR and CDR2 is FQNEAQ (reference sequence). The CDR3 reads CASSVNAGGSEQYF. The DNA for the CDR3 is TGTGCCAGCAGCGTCAACGCAGGGGGTTCCGAGCAGTACTTC.